This T cell receptor (beta chain) stems from a study of T-cell memory formation after mild COVID-19. The study's findings and limits: Cross-reactive memory seemingly joined, as some responding clones were found in pre-infection memory.

TCR alpha and TCR beta cDNA libraries carrying sample barcodes and UMIs were produced by 5'RACE using constant-segment primers. TCRdb re-analysed the 5' RACE reads in MiXCR, keeping a single row per CDR3 protein. Here the sample spans about 400,000 distinct CDR3 sequences, more than 20% being singletons. The CDR3 length is 14 residues. The ends were cut back, 3 bases at V and 3 bases at J, with 13 bases in the middle. CDR1 SGHRS and CDR2 YFSETQ come from the germline V gene. Regarding this clonotype: Its cognate antigen is unknown.

The chain joins TRBV5-1 to TRBJ2-7; a weak D match, TRBD1 (7 bases). Sequenced sample: PBMCs or a T cell subset sorted from them (not recorded which). This TCR was recovered from an adult woman who had mild COVID-19 (a few samples of this study predate the infection). Cell type and time point are not known. DNA for the CDR3: TGCGCCAGCAGCTCCGTCCAGGGGGGCTACGAGCAGTACTTC. This sequence encodes CASSSVQGGYEQYF. The whole variable domain, remainder taken from reference TRBV5-1 and TRBJ2-7, is KAGVTQTPRYLIKTRGQQVTLSCSPISGHRSVSWYQQTPGQGLQFLFEYFSETQRNKGNFPGRFSGRQFSNSRSEMNVSTLELGDSALYLCASSSVQGGYEQYFGPGTRLTVT.